This TCR beta chain was retrieved from a study of radiotherapy plus CTLA-4 blockade in lung cancer. The wider study: For about 19% of patients, objective responses occurred, and about 34% had disease control. Study results and limitations: Expansion in blood of tumor-derived TCR clones was seen after radiotherapy plus ipilimumab.

With ipilimumab providing CTLA-4 blockade, focal radiation was administered to patients who had chemo-refractory metastatic non-small-cell lung cancer. Germline loops: CDR1 MNHEY, CDR2 SMNVEV (reference sequence). The CDR3 runs to 12 residues. The method was immunoSEQ multiplex PCR; TCRdb's version includes in-frame clones alone and lacks a portion of them. The data contain approximately 50,000 clones, 73% of them singletons. Notes on this clone: Its cognate antigen is unknown.

The V gene is TRBV27, the J gene TRBJ2-5; D is unresolved. With the DNA end fitting TRBJ2-7 better, the J assignment may be wrong. Source: peripheral blood, taken from a patient treated with radiotherapy plus ipilimumab. The sequence derives from a human donor with non-small cell lung cancer who had a complete response to radiotherapy plus ipilimumab. DNA of the CDR3: TGTGCCAGCAGTTCTACTCCATACGAGCAGTACTTC. Residues: CASSSTPYEQYF.